Listed below are T cell receptor beta chains from one sample, sequenced in a study of T cells after posttransplantation cyclophosphamide. This table comes from immunoSEQ multiplex PCR, and its TCRdb copy is limited to in-frame clones, with some not included. Of around 66,000 clones in the sample, approximately 92% were seen once. The sequenced sample consisted of PBMCs. Source of these receptors: a woman aged 25 to 39 in good health and a related stem cell transplant donor. Each CDR3 is given with its conserved first and last residue. Fields, in order: J gene, CDR3 length, D gene, V gene, clone size, CDR3 DNA, CDR3 protein. D genes are given only for firm matches. Size values are once, few and many counts, or a class for expanded clones, and some rows have none.

j_call: TRBJ2-3
cdr3_length: 15
d_call: TRBD2
v_call: TRBV7-3
clone_size: -
cdr3_nt: TGTGCCAGCAGCTGGAGCGGGGGGGCCGAAGATACGCAGTATTTT
cdr3_aa: CASSWSGGAEDTQYF

j_call: TRBJ2-1
cdr3_length: 15
d_call: -
v_call: TRBV28
clone_size: once
cdr3_nt: TGTGCCAGCTCCTTTGGGGGTAGCTCCTACAATGAGCAGTTCTTC
cdr3_aa: CASSFGGSSYNEQFF

j_call: TRBJ1-2
cdr3_length: 15
d_call: -
v_call: TRBV27
clone_size: -
cdr3_nt: TGTGCCAGCAGTCCCCAAATGACAGGAACCAATGGCTACACCTTC
cdr3_aa: CASSPQMTGTNGYTF

j_call: TRBJ2-7
cdr3_length: 15
d_call: -
v_call: TRBV7-9
clone_size: -
cdr3_nt: TGTGCCAGCAGCCGGGGGACAGTACCCTCCTACGAGCAGTACTTC
cdr3_aa: CASSRGTVPSYEQYF

j_call: TRBJ1-1
cdr3_length: 14
d_call: TRBD1
v_call: TRBV7-6
clone_size: -
cdr3_nt: TGTGCCAGCAGCTTCGACAGGGGGAACACTGAAGCTTTCTTT
cdr3_aa: CASSFDRGNTEAFF

j_call: TRBJ1-6
cdr3_length: 13
d_call: -
v_call: TRBV7-3
clone_size: -
cdr3_nt: TGTGCCAGCGGTACTGTGTATAATTCACCCCTCCACTTT
cdr3_aa: CASGTVYNSPLHF

j_call: TRBJ1-1
cdr3_length: 15
d_call: -
v_call: TRBV5-1
clone_size: -
cdr3_nt: TGCGCCAGCAGCTTGGATACGGGGGGTAGCGCTGAAGCTTTCTTT
cdr3_aa: CASSLDTGGSAEAFF

j_call: TRBJ2-3
cdr3_length: 12
d_call: -
v_call: TRBV19
clone_size: once
cdr3_nt: TGTGCCAGTAGTCCCATGGGGGATACGCAGTATTTT
cdr3_aa: CASSPMGDTQYF

j_call: TRBJ1-5
cdr3_length: 15
d_call: -
v_call: TRBV2
clone_size: few
cdr3_nt: TGTGCCAGCAGTGCTCTGACGGATAGCAATCAGCCCCAGCATTTT
cdr3_aa: CASSALTDSNQPQHF

j_call: TRBJ1-2
cdr3_length: 15
d_call: -
v_call: TRBV4-2
clone_size: -
cdr3_nt: TGTGCCAGCAGCCAAGAAGCATATTCTAACTATGGCTACACCTTC
cdr3_aa: CASSQEAYSNYGYTF

j_call: TRBJ2-5
cdr3_length: 16
d_call: TRBD1
v_call: TRBV7-9
clone_size: -
cdr3_nt: TGTGCCAGCAGCTTAACCTCGGGACAGGGTCGAGAGACCCAGTACTTC
cdr3_aa: CASSLTSGQGRETQYF

j_call: TRBJ2-7
cdr3_length: 14
d_call: -
v_call: TRBV9
clone_size: -
cdr3_nt: TGTGCCAGCACGCTAGGGGTGGGCTCCTACGAGCAGTACTTC
cdr3_aa: CASTLGVGSYEQYF

j_call: TRBJ1-3
cdr3_length: 17
d_call: TRBD1
v_call: TRBV7-9
clone_size: -
cdr3_nt: TGTGCCAGCAGCTTATTCGGGGACAGGGACCCTGGAAACACCATATATTTT
cdr3_aa: CASSLFGDRDPGNTIYF

j_call: TRBJ1-1
cdr3_length: 14
d_call: TRBD1
v_call: TRBV10-3
clone_size: -
cdr3_nt: TGTGCCATCAGTGAGGGACAGGGCAACACTGAAGCTTTCTTT
cdr3_aa: CAISEGQGNTEAFF

j_call: TRBJ1-4
cdr3_length: 13
d_call: -
v_call: TRBV6-1
clone_size: -
cdr3_nt: TGTGCCAGCAGTGAAGCGTGGGATGAAAAACTGTTTTTT
cdr3_aa: CASSEAWDEKLFF

j_call: TRBJ2-7
cdr3_length: 14
d_call: -
v_call: TRBV11-2
clone_size: -
cdr3_nt: TGTGCCAGCAGCCTCAGGACTCACGACTACGAGCAGTACTTC
cdr3_aa: CASSLRTHDYEQYF

j_call: TRBJ2-1
cdr3_length: 14
d_call: TRBD2
v_call: TRBV10-2
clone_size: once
cdr3_nt: TGCGCCAGCGAGAAGGCGGGGGTTAACAATGAGCAGTTCTTC
cdr3_aa: CASEKAGVNNEQFF

j_call: TRBJ1-1
cdr3_length: 13
d_call: -
v_call: TRBV7-8
clone_size: -
cdr3_nt: TGTGCCAGCAGCTTAAGTGTGAACACTGAAGCTTTCTTT
cdr3_aa: CASSLSVNTEAFF

j_call: TRBJ2-1
cdr3_length: 14
d_call: -
v_call: TRBV19
clone_size: -
cdr3_nt: TGTGCCAGTAGTATAGGGGCGGACGGCAATGAGCAGTTCTTC
cdr3_aa: CASSIGADGNEQFF

j_call: TRBJ1-2
cdr3_length: 14
d_call: TRBD1
v_call: TRBV4-3
clone_size: -
cdr3_nt: TGCGCCAGCAGCCAGGGACAGGGTGGCTATGGCTACACCTTC
cdr3_aa: CASSQGQGGYGYTF

j_call: TRBJ2-5
cdr3_length: 16
d_call: -
v_call: TRBV25-1
clone_size: -
cdr3_nt: TGTGCCAGCAGGGATGGGCCCGGGACCGCACAAGAGACCCAGTACTTC
cdr3_aa: CASRDGPGTAQETQYF

j_call: TRBJ1-6
cdr3_length: 16
d_call: TRBD1
v_call: TRBV25-1
clone_size: -
cdr3_nt: TGTGCCAGCAGTGCCGGGACAGGGGGCAATAATTCACCCCTCCACTTT
cdr3_aa: CASSAGTGGNNSPLHF

j_call: TRBJ2-7
cdr3_length: 15
d_call: TRBD1
v_call: TRBV18
clone_size: -
cdr3_nt: TGTGCCAGCTCACTCCTCGACAGGGGCTACTACGAGCAGTACTTC
cdr3_aa: CASSLLDRGYYEQYF

j_call: TRBJ2-5
cdr3_length: 18
d_call: -
v_call: TRBV4-3
clone_size: -
cdr3_nt: TGCGCCAGCAGCCAAGCCGGCGGCTTGGGGTGGGGACAAGAGACCCAGTACTTC
cdr3_aa: CASSQAGGLGWGQETQYF

j_call: TRBJ1-1
cdr3_length: 14
d_call: -
v_call: TRBV6-1
clone_size: -
cdr3_nt: TGTGCCAGCAGTGAACATGGGGGGCGTACTGAAGCTTTCTTT
cdr3_aa: CASSEHGGRTEAFF

j_call: TRBJ1-1
cdr3_length: 16
d_call: -
v_call: TRBV6-4
clone_size: -
cdr3_nt: TGTGCCAGCAGGGGGGCAGCCGGGACGCAGAACACTGAAGCTTTCTTT
cdr3_aa: CASRGAAGTQNTEAFF

j_call: TRBJ2-7
cdr3_length: 14
d_call: TRBD1
v_call: TRBV7-2
clone_size: -
cdr3_nt: TGTGCCAGCAGCTTAGTTACAGGGGGCTACGAGCAGTACTTC
cdr3_aa: CASSLVTGGYEQYF

j_call: TRBJ2-1
cdr3_length: 11
d_call: -
v_call: TRBV6-6
clone_size: -
cdr3_nt: TGTGCCAGCACCTACGCCGATGAGCAGTTCTTC
cdr3_aa: CASTYADEQFF

j_call: TRBJ2-3
cdr3_length: 17
d_call: -
v_call: TRBV4-3
clone_size: -
cdr3_nt: TGCGCCAGCAGCCAAGCGGTCGGTAGCCTAGGGACAGATACGCAGTATTTT
cdr3_aa: CASSQAVGSLGTDTQYF

j_call: TRBJ1-2
cdr3_length: 13
d_call: -
v_call: TRBV2
clone_size: -
cdr3_nt: TGTGCCAGCAGTGTTGATGTCACAGCTGGCTACACCTTC
cdr3_aa: CASSVDVTAGYTF

j_call: TRBJ1-5
cdr3_length: 15
d_call: -
v_call: TRBV4-1
clone_size: -
cdr3_nt: TGCGCCAGCAGCCCCTTTGCGACTAGCAATCAGCCCCAGCATTTT
cdr3_aa: CASSPFATSNQPQHF

j_call: TRBJ1-2
cdr3_length: 15
d_call: -
v_call: TRBV28
clone_size: -
cdr3_nt: -
cdr3_aa: CASSSSSGALYGYTF

j_call: TRBJ2-5
cdr3_length: 16
d_call: TRBD2
v_call: TRBV27
clone_size: once
cdr3_nt: TGTGCCAGCAGTGAAGACCTAGCGGGGGGCGGAGAGACCCAGTACTTC
cdr3_aa: CASSEDLAGGGETQYF

j_call: TRBJ2-5
cdr3_length: 13
d_call: TRBD1
v_call: TRBV4-2
clone_size: -
cdr3_nt: TGTGCCAGCAGCCAAGAACAGGGGGAGACCCAGTACTTC
cdr3_aa: CASSQEQGETQYF

j_call: TRBJ1-2
cdr3_length: 15
d_call: TRBD1
v_call: TRBV28
clone_size: -
cdr3_nt: TGTGCCAGCAGACTCAGGGGGGGGCACTTTAATGGCTACACCTTC
cdr3_aa: CASRLRGGHFNGYTF

j_call: TRBJ2-1
cdr3_length: 14
d_call: TRBD2
v_call: TRBV5-1
clone_size: -
cdr3_nt: TGCGCCAGCAGCGCGACTAGCGGGGTTCCTGAGCAGTTCTTC
cdr3_aa: CASSATSGVPEQFF

j_call: TRBJ1-2
cdr3_length: 14
d_call: -
v_call: TRBV7-2
clone_size: -
cdr3_nt: TGTGCCAGCAGCTTAGCCAGTAGGGCTTATGGCTACACCTTC
cdr3_aa: CASSLASRAYGYTF

j_call: TRBJ2-7
cdr3_length: 18
d_call: -
v_call: TRBV14
clone_size: -
cdr3_nt: TGTGCCAGCAGCCAAGAGAAAGTATTGCTGGGGGAATCCTACGAGCAGTACTTC
cdr3_aa: CASSQEKVLLGESYEQYF

j_call: TRBJ1-1
cdr3_length: 13
d_call: -
v_call: TRBV18
clone_size: once
cdr3_nt: TGTGCCAGCTCAGGGAAAATACACACTGAAGCTTTCTTT
cdr3_aa: CASSGKIHTEAFF

j_call: TRBJ1-5
cdr3_length: 13
d_call: -
v_call: TRBV4-3
clone_size: -
cdr3_nt: TGCGCCAGCAGCAAAGCGGTACTGGAGCCCCAGCATTTT
cdr3_aa: CASSKAVLEPQHF

j_call: TRBJ2-3
cdr3_length: 19
d_call: TRBD2
v_call: TRBV15
clone_size: -
cdr3_nt: TGTGCCACCAGCAGAGATCCAAGATGGGGGGGGTCAAGCACAGATACGCAGTATTTT
cdr3_aa: CATSRDPRWGGSSTDTQYF

j_call: TRBJ2-2
cdr3_length: 15
d_call: TRBD1
v_call: TRBV6-5
clone_size: -
cdr3_nt: TGTGCCAGCAGGCCGGGACAGGGGGTCACCGGGGAGCTGTTTTTT
cdr3_aa: CASRPGQGVTGELFF

j_call: TRBJ1-5
cdr3_length: 14
d_call: TRBD1
v_call: TRBV7-9
clone_size: -
cdr3_nt: TGTGCCAGCAGCGTACAGGGGTGGGATCAGCCCCAGCATTTT
cdr3_aa: CASSVQGWDQPQHF

j_call: TRBJ1-1
cdr3_length: 13
d_call: -
v_call: TRBV6-6
clone_size: -
cdr3_nt: TGTGCCAGCAGTTACTCAGTCGGGTCTGAAGCTTTCTTT
cdr3_aa: CASSYSVGSEAFF

j_call: TRBJ2-2
cdr3_length: 17
d_call: TRBD2
v_call: TRBV4-2
clone_size: -
cdr3_nt: TGTGCCAGCAGCCAAGAGCGGACTAGCGGGGGTTACGGGGAGCTGTTTTTT
cdr3_aa: CASSQERTSGGYGELFF

j_call: TRBJ2-2
cdr3_length: 17
d_call: -
v_call: TRBV5-1
clone_size: -
cdr3_nt: TGCGCCAGCAGTGCTGGCGGGGGCCTAGCTGTATCCGGGGAGCTGTTTTTT
cdr3_aa: CASSAGGGLAVSGELFF

j_call: TRBJ1-5
cdr3_length: 15
d_call: -
v_call: TRBV5-3
clone_size: -
cdr3_nt: TGTGCCAATTACAGGGAATACACCGCCAATCAGCCCCAGCATTTT
cdr3_aa: CANYREYTANQPQHF

j_call: TRBJ1-2
cdr3_length: 12
d_call: -
v_call: TRBV18
clone_size: -
cdr3_nt: TGTGCCAGCTCATCGGGACTGTATGGCTACACCTTC
cdr3_aa: CASSSGLYGYTF

j_call: TRBJ1-2
cdr3_length: 15
d_call: -
v_call: TRBV4-1
clone_size: -
cdr3_nt: TGCGCCAGCAGCCAAGCACACAGTCTTAACTATGGCTACACCTTC
cdr3_aa: CASSQAHSLNYGYTF

j_call: TRBJ2-3
cdr3_length: 13
d_call: -
v_call: TRBV9
clone_size: once
cdr3_nt: TGTGCCAGCAGCGTAGATGCAGGGGATACGCAGTATTTT
cdr3_aa: CASSVDAGDTQYF

j_call: TRBJ2-6
cdr3_length: 15
d_call: -
v_call: TRBV10-3
clone_size: -
cdr3_nt: TGTGCCATCAGTGAGTTTGACACTGGGGCCAACGTCCTGACTTTC
cdr3_aa: CAISEFDTGANVLTF

j_call: TRBJ2-1
cdr3_length: 14
d_call: -
v_call: TRBV5-5
clone_size: -
cdr3_nt: TGTGCCAGCAGCAACCAAGGACAGAACAATGAGCAGTTCTTC
cdr3_aa: CASSNQGQNNEQFF

j_call: TRBJ2-5
cdr3_length: 14
d_call: TRBD2
v_call: TRBV5-1
clone_size: -
cdr3_nt: TGCGCCAGCACAACTAGCGGGGCTGCAGAGACCCAGTACTTC
cdr3_aa: CASTTSGAAETQYF

j_call: TRBJ1-2
cdr3_length: 15
d_call: TRBD1
v_call: TRBV18
clone_size: -
cdr3_nt: TGTGCCAGCTCACCACCGGACAGGGGAAACTATGGCTACACCTTC
cdr3_aa: CASSPPDRGNYGYTF

j_call: TRBJ1-1
cdr3_length: 14
d_call: -
v_call: TRBV4-1
clone_size: -
cdr3_nt: TGCGCCAGCAGCCAAGATCGTTCAGGGCCTGAAGCTTTCTTT
cdr3_aa: CASSQDRSGPEAFF